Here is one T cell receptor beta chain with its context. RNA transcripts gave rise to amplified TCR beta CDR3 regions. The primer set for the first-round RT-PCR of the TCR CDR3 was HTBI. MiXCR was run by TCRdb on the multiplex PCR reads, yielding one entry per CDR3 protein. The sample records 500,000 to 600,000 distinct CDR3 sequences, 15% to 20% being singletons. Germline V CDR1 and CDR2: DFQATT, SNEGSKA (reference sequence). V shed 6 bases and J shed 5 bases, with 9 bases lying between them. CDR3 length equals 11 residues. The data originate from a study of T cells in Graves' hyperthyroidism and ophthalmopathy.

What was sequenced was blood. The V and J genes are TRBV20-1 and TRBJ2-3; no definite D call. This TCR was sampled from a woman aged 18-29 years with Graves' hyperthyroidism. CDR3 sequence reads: CSAKEEDTQYF. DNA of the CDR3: TGCAGTGCCAAGGAAGAAGATACGCAGTATTTT.